This is a list of T cell receptor beta chains from one sample in a study of T cells in Graves' hyperthyroidism and ophthalmopathy. TCRdb ran MiXCR on the multiplex PCR reads and lists one entry per CDR3 protein. The sample yields approximately 700,000 distinct CDR3 sequences, 45% seen once. The sample consisted of peripheral blood or thyroid tissue (not recorded which). All receptors come from an adult man with Graves' disease, either hyperthyroidism or ophthalmopathy (not recorded which). CDR3s include the opening cysteine and the closing phenylalanine or tryptophan. Each record gives: D gene, J gene, V gene, clone size, CDR3 DNA, CDR3 protein. D genes are given only for firm matches. For some rows the clone size is stated as once, few or many, or as a class when expanded; others skip it.

d_call: .
j_call: TRBJ1-5
v_call: TRBV7-9
clone_size: many
cdr3_nt: TGTGCCAGCAGCTTAGGTCCAGCGAGCAATCAGCCCCAGCATTTT
cdr3_aa: CASSLGPASNQPQHF

d_call: .
j_call: TRBJ1-1
v_call: TRBV7-2
clone_size: .
cdr3_nt: TGTGCCAGCAGTTCCAGGGTCTCGAACACTGAAGCTTTCTTT
cdr3_aa: CASSSRVSNTEAFF

d_call: .
j_call: TRBJ1-2
v_call: TRBV3-1
clone_size: .
cdr3_nt: TGTGCCAGCAGCCAAAGCCCCAGGGAGTATGGCTACACCTTC
cdr3_aa: CASSQSPREYGYTF

d_call: TRBD1
j_call: TRBJ1-2
v_call: TRBV9
clone_size: .
cdr3_nt: TGTGCCAGCAGCGACGGGACAGGGGGCGCGGACTATGGCTACACCTTC
cdr3_aa: CASSDGTGGADYGYTF

d_call: TRBD1
j_call: TRBJ1-2
v_call: TRBV6-5
clone_size: .
cdr3_nt: TGTGCCAGCAGTGAGTCCCACGCGGACAGGGGAACTGGCTACACCTTC
cdr3_aa: CASSESHADRGTGYTF

d_call: .
j_call: TRBJ1-2
v_call: TRBV19
clone_size: .
cdr3_nt: TGTGCCAGTAGTATTGGGGCCAGTTCCTATGGCTACACCTTC
cdr3_aa: CASSIGASSYGYTF

d_call: TRBD1
j_call: TRBJ1-4
v_call: TRBV6-6
clone_size: once
cdr3_nt: TGTGCCAGCAAGGAACGGACAGGAGGAAATGAAAAACTGTTTTTT
cdr3_aa: CASKERTGGNEKLFF

d_call: .
j_call: TRBJ1-2
v_call: TRBV24-1
clone_size: .
cdr3_nt: TGTGCCACCAGTGAGGAGGCAGTTAACTATGGCTACACCTTC
cdr3_aa: CATSEEAVNYGYTF

d_call: .
j_call: TRBJ1-3
v_call: TRBV7-8
clone_size: few
cdr3_nt: TGTGCCAGCAGCCTAGCCCCCAGTAGGGTCTCTGGAAACACCATATATTTT
cdr3_aa: CASSLAPSRVSGNTIYF

d_call: TRBD1
j_call: TRBJ1-2
v_call: TRBV29-1
clone_size: .
cdr3_nt: TGCAGCTATCAACAGGGGGCAGATGGCTACACCTTC
cdr3_aa: CSYQQGADGYTF

d_call: TRBD1
j_call: TRBJ1-2
v_call: TRBV9
clone_size: few
cdr3_nt: TGTGCCAGCAGCGTAGTCGACAGGGGGCAAGGCTACACCTTC
cdr3_aa: CASSVVDRGQGYTF

d_call: .
j_call: TRBJ1-6
v_call: TRBV29-1
clone_size: .
cdr3_nt: TGCAGCGTACGGGCCAATAATTCACCCCTCCACTTT
cdr3_aa: CSVRANNSPLHF

d_call: .
j_call: TRBJ2-7
v_call: TRBV7-9
clone_size: .
cdr3_nt: TGTGCCAGCAGCCCCCCGACACCCTACGAGCAGTACTTC
cdr3_aa: CASSPPTPYEQYF

d_call: TRBD1
j_call: TRBJ2-7
v_call: TRBV7-9
clone_size: .
cdr3_nt: TGTGCCAGCAGCTCTAGGGGACAGGGCCCTTACGAGCAGTACTTC
cdr3_aa: CASSSRGQGPYEQYF

d_call: .
j_call: TRBJ1-5
v_call: TRBV7-8
clone_size: .
cdr3_nt: TGTGCCAGCAGCTTAGGTGGACAGATGAATCAGCCCCAGCATTTT
cdr3_aa: CASSLGGQMNQPQHF

d_call: .
j_call: TRBJ1-6
v_call: TRBV12-3/TRBV12-4
clone_size: many
cdr3_nt: TGTGCCAGCAGAAACCAGGGTTCACCCCTCCACTTT
cdr3_aa: CASRNQGSPLHF

d_call: .
j_call: TRBJ2-7
v_call: TRBV7-2
clone_size: once
cdr3_nt: TGTGCCAGCAGCTTGGCACGGGGGATCGAGCAGTACTTC
cdr3_aa: CASSLARGIEQYF

d_call: TRBD1
j_call: TRBJ1-1
v_call: TRBV7-3
clone_size: .
cdr3_nt: TGTGCCAGCAGCTTACGAACAGGGGGCGCGACTGAAGCTTTCTTT
cdr3_aa: CASSLRTGGATEAFF

d_call: TRBD1
j_call: TRBJ1-4
v_call: TRBV4-2
clone_size: .
cdr3_nt: TGTGCCAGCAGCCAAGACCCGACAGGGGGTGTCGAAAAACTGTTTTTT
cdr3_aa: CASSQDPTGGVEKLFF

d_call: .
j_call: TRBJ2-7
v_call: TRBV24-1
clone_size: few
cdr3_nt: TGTGCCAGCAGTGACCTCGACAGCTACGAGCAGTACTTC
cdr3_aa: CASSDLDSYEQYF

d_call: TRBD2
j_call: TRBJ2-7
v_call: TRBV24-1
clone_size: .
cdr3_nt: TGTGCCACCAGTGAAAGAACCGGGACTAGCGGGTACTACGAGCAGTACTTC
cdr3_aa: CATSERTGTSGYYEQYF

d_call: TRBD2
j_call: TRBJ2-7
v_call: TRBV7-9
clone_size: few
cdr3_nt: TGTGCCAGCAGCTTACTTAGGACTAGTCCAATCTACGAGCAGTACTTC
cdr3_aa: CASSLLRTSPIYEQYF

d_call: .
j_call: TRBJ1-5
v_call: TRBV20-1
clone_size: many
cdr3_nt: TGCAGTGCTAGAGATCAGGGTCCGTCTCGCAATCAGCCCCAGCATTTT
cdr3_aa: CSARDQGPSRNQPQHF

d_call: .
j_call: TRBJ2-7
v_call: TRBV15
clone_size: .
cdr3_nt: TGTGCCACCAGCAGAGATCGCATCGGCGAGCAGTACTTC
cdr3_aa: CATSRDRIGEQYF